This T cell receptor (beta chain) was recovered during a study of Ad26.COV2.S vaccination and SARS-CoV-2 variants. Study findings and constraints: Similar non-spike TCR breadth was seen in vaccine and placebo recipients. Overall T cell responses may have been underestimated by the analyses of TCR breadth and depth.

With regard to this clone: Its antigen is unidentified.

The V segment lost 5 bases and the J segment 4 bases; nucleotides outside the gene matches: 3. The CDR3 covers 13 residues. Germline assignment: CDR1 SGHRS and CDR2 YFSETQ. Treatment described: over 15 received Ad26.COV2.S at low or high dose, single or two shots; about 5 received placebo; per-sample allocation not given. Day 63 following the first vaccine or placebo injection was when the samples were taken. An adult aged 18-55 years in Boston served as the donor. Profiling relied on immunoSEQ multiplex PCR, and the TCRdb table lists in-frame clones only, not all of them. The repertoire holds 440,000 or so clones, around 90% seen once, with roughly 4.3% in the top ten.

The sample in question was peripheral blood, obtained in a trial of Ad26.COV2.S vaccine versus placebo. The V gene is TRBV5-1, the J gene TRBJ1-1, with 9 positions matching TRBD1. The clonotype was recovered from a person between 18 and 59 years old who received the Ad26.COV2.S COVID-19 vaccine or a placebo. CDR3 nucleotides: TGCGCCAGCAGACAGGGGGCGGGCACTGAAGCTTTCTTT. Translation gives CASRQGAGTEAFF.